The 9 T cell receptor beta chains below come from one sample, sequenced in a study of blood T cell repertoires in COVID-19. TCRdb's copy holds only in-frame clones and misses some; the assay was immunoSEQ multiplex PCR. The sample consists of some 50,000 clones, around 82% of them appearing once. Sequencing input: peripheral blood. These receptors were taken from a man between 40 and 49 years old with acute or convalescent COVID-19.

The rearrangement joins TRBV27 to TRBJ2-2; D may be TRBD1 (6 bases). Germline CDR1 and CDR2: MNHEY and SMNVEV (reference sequence). This CDR3 contains 14 residues. Deletions cut 7 bases from V and 0 bases from J, with 9 bases between. The CDR3: CASMRGTNTGELFF. The CDR3 DNA reads as TGTGCCAGCATGAGGGGGACGAACACCGGGGAGCTGTTTTTT.

The chain is built from TRBV7-2 and TRBJ2-1, with TRBD1 identical over 8 bases. V lost 4 bases, J lost 8 bases, and 4 bases stayed unmatched. The germline V gene encodes CDR1 SGHTA and CDR2 FQGNSA. The CDR3 runs 13 residues. The CDR3 reads CASSSQGGYEQFF. The CDR3 DNA reads TGTGCCAGCAGCTCACAGGGGGGATATGAGCAGTTCTTC.

This clone has just one count. The V and J genes are TRBV28 and TRBJ2-7; possibly TRBD1 for D (6 bases). This CDR3 contains 14 residues. The germline V gene encodes CDR1 MDHEN and CDR2 SYDVKM. V lost 8 bases to trimming and J lost 0 bases, with 14 bases between them. This chain's CDR3 is CASRPGQNSYEQYF. In DNA, the CDR3 is TGTGCCAGCCGCCCCGGACAGAACTCCTACGAGCAGTACTTC.

The V and J genes are TRBV11-2 and TRBJ2-1; TRBD1 is a possible D gene (6 bases). CDR3 length: 15 residues. V shed 3 bases and J shed 6 bases, with 15 bases lying between them. Germline V lookup: CDR1 SGHAT, CDR2 FQNNGV. CDR3 region: CASSFSTSGVNEQFF. The DNA of the CDR3 is TGTGCCAGCAGCTTTTCAACTTCAGGGGTCAATGAGCAGTTCTTC.

The chain is built from TRBV6-6 and TRBJ2-7; weak D call: TRBD1 (7 bases). The V gene's germline CDR1 is MNHNY and CDR2 SVGAGI (reference sequence). V was clipped by 5 bases and J by 3 bases, with 14 bases between them. The length of the CDR3 is 14 residues. The CDR3 protein is CASSTRDRNYEQYF. The CDR3 DNA reads as TGTGCCAGCAGTACGCGGGACAGAAACTACGAGCAGTACTTC.

The V and J genes are TRBV11-3 and TRBJ2-1; tentatively, D is TRBD1 (5 bases). CDR3 length equals 14 residues. The germline V gene encodes CDR1 SGHNT and CDR2 YENEEA. Trimming removed 1 base from V and 4 bases from J, with 8 bases in between. The CDR3: CASSLVGDYNEQFF. CDR3 in DNA: TGTGCCAGCAGCTTAGTAGGGGATTACAATGAGCAGTTCTTC.

The chain has TRBV6-6 and TRBJ1-1; D ambiguous. V lost 4 bases and J lost 9, with 18 bases in between. CDR1 is MNHNY, CDR2 SVGAGI, per germline (reference sequence). This CDR3 spans 14 amino acids. Here the CDR3 DNA reads TGTGCCAGCAGTTCGAGCCGGGTCTTTCGTCAAGCTTTCTTT. Translation: CASSSSRVFRQAFF.

The chain recombines TRBV20-1 with TRBJ2-5, with a possible D match to TRBD2 (5 bases). The CDR3 sequence is 11 residues long. Per germline, CDR1 DFQATT and CDR2 SNEGSKA (reference sequence). V lost 5 bases to trimming and J lost 7 bases, with 11 bases between them. This CDR3 reads CSASWAGTQYF. The CDR3 DNA is TGCAGTGCTTCGTGGGCGGGGACCCAGTACTTC.

This chain uses TRBV5-5 with TRBJ1-2, with TRBD1 matching over 11 bases. Germline CDR1 reads SGHKS; CDR2 reads YYEKEE (reference sequence). The trim removed 4 bases at V and 5 bases at J, leaving 7 bases unmatched. The CDR3 totals 15 residues. The CDR3 region is CASSDPGQGVYGYTF. The CDR3 DNA is TGTGCCAGCAGCGATCCGGGACAGGGGGTTTATGGCTACACCTTC.